This T cell receptor beta chain was sequenced during a study of tumor and adjacent non-tumor tissue in lung cancer (dated 2018 in TCRdb). The study in broad terms: The cohort included about a dozen adenocarcinoma, a couple of squamous cell carcinoma and 1 small cell lung cancer patients. A few dozen paired specimens, one tumor and one normal lung sample per patient, were profiled by TCRbeta CDR3 sequencing. Sequencing generated a total of more than 95 million productive TCRbeta reads, averaging about 4.2 million reads per sample. The study compared bulk TCRbeta repertoires between lung tumor tissue and matched distant non-tumor lung tissue from 15 lung cancer patients. Among the 15 or so patients, ages ranged from about 31 to 85 years, about 10 were men and 5 were women, and disease was TNM stage I to III.

Worth noting for this clonotype: Its antigen is still unknown. A much larger clone lies one base from this, so it may be a read error.

RNA was isolated from bulk unsorted tissue, and RNA quality was assessed with a NanoDrop ND-1000 and an Agilent 2100. The normal lung samples consisted of distant non-tumor tissue collected more than 3 cm from the tumor edge. Donors were newly diagnosed lung cancer patients admitted for thoracic surgery in China between August and November 2014, without prior chemotherapy. Patients who had received previous radiotherapy or chemotherapy, or who had another concurrent cancer, were excluded from the study. Surgical tissue pieces of about 1-2.2 cm3 were preserved in RNAlater solution and were kept at -80 degrees C until use. The paper's findings and limits, for the study overall: Tumor tissue showed significantly greater TCR diversity (inverse Simpson) than normal lung tissue (approximately 430 vs 150, P = 0.0075, Mann-Whitney U test). TCR diversity was significantly higher in younger patients, and higher tumor TCR diversity was associated with shorter overall and disease-free survival. Only about 14 patients were in the cohort, and the authors stated that larger samples and more detailed clinical data are needed. Peripheral blood was not sequenced, so blood TCRbeta repertoires in these lung cancer patients were not examined. A significantly larger cumulative share of the repertoire was made up by the top 100 clones in normal lung than in tumor tissue. Neither the sequencing platform nor unique molecular identifiers are named or mentioned anywhere in the methods.

The CDR3, cysteine through phenylalanine, is 17 amino acids long. The read is trimmed to its CDR3 DNA, 51 bases read in frame from base 1. CDR1 and CDR2 are read off the germline V gene as SGHDT and YYEEEE. The V end loses 2 bases and the J end loses 5 bases, and a stretch of 22 bases separates them. Receptor amplification or capture employed multiplex PCR. Data came from an Illumina HiSeq 2500. TCRbeta libraries were constructed through three rounds of nested PCR with primers (Table S4) according to protocols modified from ARM-PCR. Before sequencing, PCR products in the 200-500 bp range were cut out of the gel and cleaned up using the QIAquick gel extraction kit. The authors' pipeline ran thus. Reads were cleaned using Trimmomatic, were merged into complete CDR3 sequences using FLASH, and were assigned to V(D)J germline segments using MiTCR. Clonal diversity was calculated as the inverse Simpson's index using VDJtools. In-frame sequences without a premature stop codon were defined as productive reads. Starting from the raw public reads, TCRdb applied fastp trimming at Q25, assembled clones with MiXCR and retained in-frame beta chains. Each CDR3 protein appears once, grouped with its most common genes and DNA. These V and J calls are TCRdb output, not the study's own analysis. Counted in this sample were some 97,000 distinct CDR3 sequences; 55% to 65% of them appeared once. The ten biggest clones cover around 19% of the sample.

The source material was distant non-tumor lung tissue. Recombination joined TRBV5-6 with TRBJ2-5, and TRBD1 may be the D gene, going by 5 matching bases. This clonotype originated in a man aged 25-45 years with non-small cell lung cancer. This receptor carries the CDR3 CASSLAGRAARGETQYF. The DNA is as follows: TGTGCCAGCAGCTTAGCAGGCCGGGCCGCAAGGGGTGAGACCCAGTACTTC.